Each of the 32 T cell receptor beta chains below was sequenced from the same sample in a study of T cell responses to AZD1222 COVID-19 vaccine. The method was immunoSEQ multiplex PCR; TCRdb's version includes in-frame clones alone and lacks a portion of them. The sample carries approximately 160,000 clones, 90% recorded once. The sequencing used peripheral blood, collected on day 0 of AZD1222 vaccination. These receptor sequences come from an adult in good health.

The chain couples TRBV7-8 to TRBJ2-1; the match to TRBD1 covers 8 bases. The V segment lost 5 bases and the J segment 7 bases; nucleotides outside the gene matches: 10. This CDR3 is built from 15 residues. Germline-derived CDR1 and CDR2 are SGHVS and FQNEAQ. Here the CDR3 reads CASSPEDRAWNEQFF. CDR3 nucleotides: TGTGCCAGCAGCCCCGAGGACAGGGCTTGGAATGAGCAGTTCTTC.

CDR3 nucleotides: TGTGCCTGGATCTCGGGTATCGGAGGCTCCTACAAAAAACAGAACACTGAAGCTTTCTTT. Translation: CAWISGIGGSYKKQNTEAFF. The chain recombines TRBV30 with TRBJ1-1, with no clear D. This CDR3 region has 20 residues. Looked up from germline, CDR1 is GTSNPN and CDR2 is SVGIG (reference sequence). V lost 4 bases and J 1 base, leaving 31 bases between the germline ends.

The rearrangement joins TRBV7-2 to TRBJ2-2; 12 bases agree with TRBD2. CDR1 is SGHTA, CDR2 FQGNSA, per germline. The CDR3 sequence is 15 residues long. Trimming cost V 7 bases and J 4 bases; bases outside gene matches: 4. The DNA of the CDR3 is TGTGCCAGCAACCCGGGACTAGCGGGCACCGGGGAGCTGTTTTTT. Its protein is CASNPGLAGTGELFF.

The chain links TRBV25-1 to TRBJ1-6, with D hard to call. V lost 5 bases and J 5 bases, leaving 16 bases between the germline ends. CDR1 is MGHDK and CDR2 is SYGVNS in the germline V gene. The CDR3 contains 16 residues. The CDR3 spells CASSKPGPVNNSPLHF. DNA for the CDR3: TGTGCCAGCAGTAAACCAGGACCAGTCAATAATTCACCCCTCCACTTT.

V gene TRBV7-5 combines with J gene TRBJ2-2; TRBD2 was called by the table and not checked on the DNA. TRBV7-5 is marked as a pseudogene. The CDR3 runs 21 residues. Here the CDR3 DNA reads TGTGCCAGAAGCTTAATCGGATCCGGGCGGCTAGCGGGGGGTTTTGGCGGGGAGCTGTTTTTT. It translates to CARSLIGSGRLAGGFGGELFF.

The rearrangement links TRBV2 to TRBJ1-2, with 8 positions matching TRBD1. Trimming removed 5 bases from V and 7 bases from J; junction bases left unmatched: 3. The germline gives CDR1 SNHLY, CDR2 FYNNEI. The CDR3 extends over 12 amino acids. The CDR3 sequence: CASSFQGAGYTF. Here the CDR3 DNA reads TGTGCCAGCAGTTTTCAGGGGGCTGGCTACACCTTC.

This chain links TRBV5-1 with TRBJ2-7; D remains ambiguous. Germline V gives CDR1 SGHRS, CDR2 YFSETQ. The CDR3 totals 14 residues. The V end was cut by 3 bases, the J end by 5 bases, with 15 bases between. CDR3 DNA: TGCGCCAGCAGCTCGGTAGGGCCTAGGAACGAGCAGTACTTC. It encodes CASSSVGPRNEQYF.

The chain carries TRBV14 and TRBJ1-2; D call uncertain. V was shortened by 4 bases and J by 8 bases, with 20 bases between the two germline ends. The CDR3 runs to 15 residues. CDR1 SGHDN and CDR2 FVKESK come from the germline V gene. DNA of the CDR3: TGTGCCAGCAGCCGAAACCTCATCGGGGTCGGAGGCTACACCTTC. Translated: CASSRNLIGVGGYTF.

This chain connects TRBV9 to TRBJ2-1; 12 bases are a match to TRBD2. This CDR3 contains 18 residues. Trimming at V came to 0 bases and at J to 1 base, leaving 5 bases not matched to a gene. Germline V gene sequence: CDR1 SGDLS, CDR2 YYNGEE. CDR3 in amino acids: CASSVASGGALSYNEQFF. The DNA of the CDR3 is TGTGCCAGCAGCGTAGCTAGCGGGGGGGCCTTGTCCTACAATGAGCAGTTCTTC.

The DNA for the CDR3 is TGTGCCAGCAGCTTAGAGGAGGGAACGGGCAACACCTTC. Translated, it gives CASSLEEGTGNTF. The chain employs TRBV7-2 and TRBJ1-2, with D unresolved. CDR1 is SGHTA, CDR2 FQGNSA, per germline. This CDR3 spans 13 amino acids. V was trimmed by 1 base and J by 12 bases, leaving 15 bases between them.

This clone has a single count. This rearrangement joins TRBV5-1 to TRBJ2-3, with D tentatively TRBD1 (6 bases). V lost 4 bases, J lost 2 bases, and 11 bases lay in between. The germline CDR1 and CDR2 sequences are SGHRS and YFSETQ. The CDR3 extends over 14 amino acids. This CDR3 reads CASSPGQYTDTQYF. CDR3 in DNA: TGCGCCAGCAGCCCAGGACAGTACACAGATACGCAGTATTTT.

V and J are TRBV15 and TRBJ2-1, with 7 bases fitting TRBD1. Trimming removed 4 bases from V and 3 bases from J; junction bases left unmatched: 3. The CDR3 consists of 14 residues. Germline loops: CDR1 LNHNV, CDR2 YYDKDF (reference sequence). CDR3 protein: CATSKGTDYNEQFF. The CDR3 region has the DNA TGTGCCACCAGCAAGGGGACAGACTACAATGAGCAGTTCTTC.

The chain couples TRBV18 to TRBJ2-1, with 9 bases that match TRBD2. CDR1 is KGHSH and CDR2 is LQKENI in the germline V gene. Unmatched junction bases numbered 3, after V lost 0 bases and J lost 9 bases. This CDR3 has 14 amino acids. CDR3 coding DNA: TGTGCCAGCTCACCACCGGGACTAGCAGTTGAGCAGTTCTTC. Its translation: CASSPPGLAVEQFF.

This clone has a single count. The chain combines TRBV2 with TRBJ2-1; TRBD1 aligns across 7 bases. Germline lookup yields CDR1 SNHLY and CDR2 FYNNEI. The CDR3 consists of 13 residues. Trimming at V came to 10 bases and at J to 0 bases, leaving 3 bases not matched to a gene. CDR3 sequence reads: CATRGSSYNEQFF. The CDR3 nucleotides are TGTGCCACCAGGGGGTCCTCCTACAATGAGCAGTTCTTC.

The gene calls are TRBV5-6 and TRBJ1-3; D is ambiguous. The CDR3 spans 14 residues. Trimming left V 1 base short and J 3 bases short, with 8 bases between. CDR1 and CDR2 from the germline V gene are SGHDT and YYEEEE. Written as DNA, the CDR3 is TGTGCCAGCAGCTTGTGGGGAGTTGGAAACACCATATATTTT. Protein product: CASSLWGVGNTIYF.

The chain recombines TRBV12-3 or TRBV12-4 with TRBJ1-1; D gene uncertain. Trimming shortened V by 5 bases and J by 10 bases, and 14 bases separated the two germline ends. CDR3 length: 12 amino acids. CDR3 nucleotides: TGTGCCAGCAGTCTATACACCCTAGGAGCTTTCTTT. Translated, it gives CASSLYTLGAFF.

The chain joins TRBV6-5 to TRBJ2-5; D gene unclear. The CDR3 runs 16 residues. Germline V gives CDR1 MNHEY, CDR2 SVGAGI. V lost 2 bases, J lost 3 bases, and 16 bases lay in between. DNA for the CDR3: TGTGCCAGCAGTTACGTACCTAAACCTAACAAAGAGACCCAGTACTTC. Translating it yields CASSYVPKPNKETQYF.

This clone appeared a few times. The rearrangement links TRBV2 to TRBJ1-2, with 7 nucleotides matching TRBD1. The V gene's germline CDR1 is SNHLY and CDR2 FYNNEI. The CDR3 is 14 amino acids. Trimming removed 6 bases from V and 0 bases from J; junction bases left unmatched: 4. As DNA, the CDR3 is TGTGCCAGCAGGGGACAGATGACTAACTATGGCTACACCTTC. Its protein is CASRGQMTNYGYTF.

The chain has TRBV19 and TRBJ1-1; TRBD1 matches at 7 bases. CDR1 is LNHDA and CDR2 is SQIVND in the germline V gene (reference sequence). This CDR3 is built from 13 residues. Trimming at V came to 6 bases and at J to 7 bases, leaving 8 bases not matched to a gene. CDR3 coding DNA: TGTGCCAGTAGCCGAAAGAGGGACAGTGAAGCTTTCTTT. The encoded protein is CASSRKRDSEAFF. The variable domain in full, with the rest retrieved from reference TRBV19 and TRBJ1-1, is DGGITQSPKYLFRKEGQNVTLSCEQNLNHDAMYWYRQDPGQGLRLIYYSQIVNDFQKGDIAEGYSVSREKKESFPLTVTSAQKNPTAFYLCASSRKRDSEAFFGQGTRLTVV.

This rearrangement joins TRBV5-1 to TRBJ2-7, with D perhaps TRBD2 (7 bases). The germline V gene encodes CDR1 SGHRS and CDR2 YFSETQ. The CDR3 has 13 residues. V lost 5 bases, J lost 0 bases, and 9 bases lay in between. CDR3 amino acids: CASRRGASYEQYF. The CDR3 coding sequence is TGCGCCAGCAGACGGGGGGCCTCCTACGAGCAGTACTTC.

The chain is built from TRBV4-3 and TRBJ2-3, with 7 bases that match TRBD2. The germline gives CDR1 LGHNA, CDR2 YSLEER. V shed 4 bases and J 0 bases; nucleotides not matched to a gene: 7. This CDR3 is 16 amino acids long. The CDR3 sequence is CASSRSAGLSTDTQYF. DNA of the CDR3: TGCGCCAGCAGCCGATCCGCGGGACTAAGCACAGATACGCAGTATTTT.

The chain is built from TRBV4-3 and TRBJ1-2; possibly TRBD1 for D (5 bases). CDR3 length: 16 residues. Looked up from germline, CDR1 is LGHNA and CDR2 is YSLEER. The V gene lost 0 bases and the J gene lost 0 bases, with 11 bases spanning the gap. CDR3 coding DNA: TGCGCCAGCAGCCAAGAAGGTCGGGGGACTAACTATGGCTACACCTTC. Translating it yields CASSQEGRGTNYGYTF.

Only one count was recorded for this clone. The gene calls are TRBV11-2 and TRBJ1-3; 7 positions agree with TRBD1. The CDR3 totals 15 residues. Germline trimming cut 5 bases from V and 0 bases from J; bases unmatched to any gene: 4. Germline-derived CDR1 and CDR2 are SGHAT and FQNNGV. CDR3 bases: TGTGCCAGCAGCACAGGGACAGTCTCTGGAAACACCATATATTTT. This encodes CASSTGTVSGNTIYF.

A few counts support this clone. The CDR3 nucleotides are TGTGCCAGCAGCTTGGCCGTGAGGAACACCGGGGAGCTGTTTTTT. Its protein is CASSLAVRNTGELFF. J is TRBJ2-2 and V is TRBV5-8, with D unresolved. The germline V gene has CDR1 SGHTS and CDR2 YDEGEE. The CDR3 runs to 15 residues. V dropped 0 bases and J dropped 1 base, with 7 bases sitting between them.

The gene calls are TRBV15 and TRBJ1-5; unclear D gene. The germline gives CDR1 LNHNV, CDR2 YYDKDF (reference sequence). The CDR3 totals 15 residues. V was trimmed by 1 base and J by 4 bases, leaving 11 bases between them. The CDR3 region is CATSRGGRVNQPQHF. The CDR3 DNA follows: TGTGCCACCAGCAGAGGAGGACGGGTGAATCAGCCCCAGCATTTT.

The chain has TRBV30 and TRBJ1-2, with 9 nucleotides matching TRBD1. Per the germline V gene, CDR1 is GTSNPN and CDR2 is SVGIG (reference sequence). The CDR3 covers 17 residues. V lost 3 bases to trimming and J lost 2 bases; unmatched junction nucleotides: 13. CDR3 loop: CAWSAGTGRKKNYGYTF. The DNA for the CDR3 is TGTGCCTGGAGCGCTGGGACAGGGAGGAAGAAAAACTATGGCTACACCTTC.

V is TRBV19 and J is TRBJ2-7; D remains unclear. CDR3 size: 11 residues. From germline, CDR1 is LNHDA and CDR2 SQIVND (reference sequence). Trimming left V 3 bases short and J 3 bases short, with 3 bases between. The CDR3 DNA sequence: TGTGCCAGTAGTATGGGCTACGAGCAGTACTTC. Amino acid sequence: CASSMGYEQYF.

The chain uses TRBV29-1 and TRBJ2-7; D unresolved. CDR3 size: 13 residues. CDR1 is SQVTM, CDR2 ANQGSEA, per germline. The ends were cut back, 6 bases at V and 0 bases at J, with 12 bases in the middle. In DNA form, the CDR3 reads TGCAGCGTCCCCGGGCCTAGCTCCTACGAGCAGTACTTC. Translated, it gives CSVPGPSSYEQYF.

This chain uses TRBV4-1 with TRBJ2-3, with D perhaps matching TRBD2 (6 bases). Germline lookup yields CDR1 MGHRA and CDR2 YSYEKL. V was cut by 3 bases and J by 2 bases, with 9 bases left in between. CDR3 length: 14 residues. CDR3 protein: CASSQGLNTDTQYF. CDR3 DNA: TGCGCCAGCAGCCAGGGACTTAACACAGATACGCAGTATTTT.

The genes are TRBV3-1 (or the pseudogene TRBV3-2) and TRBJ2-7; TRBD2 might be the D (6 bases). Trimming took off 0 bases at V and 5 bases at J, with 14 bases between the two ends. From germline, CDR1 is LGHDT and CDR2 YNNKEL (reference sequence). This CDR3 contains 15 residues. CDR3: CASSQEMGRSNEQYF. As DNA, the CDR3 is TGTGCCAGCAGCCAAGAAATGGGGAGGAGTAACGAGCAGTACTTC.

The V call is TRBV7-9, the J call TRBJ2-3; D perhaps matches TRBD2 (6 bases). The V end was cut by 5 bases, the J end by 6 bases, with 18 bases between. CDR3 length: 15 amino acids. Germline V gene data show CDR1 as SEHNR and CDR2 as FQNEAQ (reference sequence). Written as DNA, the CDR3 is TGTGCCAGCAGCCTTCAGGCCCGCCGGGAGGATACGCAGTATTTT. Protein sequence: CASSLQARREDTQYF.

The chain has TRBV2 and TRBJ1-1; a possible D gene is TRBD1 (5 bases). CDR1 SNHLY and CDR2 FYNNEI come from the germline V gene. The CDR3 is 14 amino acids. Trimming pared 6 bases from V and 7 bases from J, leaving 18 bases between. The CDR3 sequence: CASRGDMVKIEAFF. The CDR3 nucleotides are TGTGCCAGCAGGGGGGATATGGTGAAGATTGAAGCTTTCTTT.